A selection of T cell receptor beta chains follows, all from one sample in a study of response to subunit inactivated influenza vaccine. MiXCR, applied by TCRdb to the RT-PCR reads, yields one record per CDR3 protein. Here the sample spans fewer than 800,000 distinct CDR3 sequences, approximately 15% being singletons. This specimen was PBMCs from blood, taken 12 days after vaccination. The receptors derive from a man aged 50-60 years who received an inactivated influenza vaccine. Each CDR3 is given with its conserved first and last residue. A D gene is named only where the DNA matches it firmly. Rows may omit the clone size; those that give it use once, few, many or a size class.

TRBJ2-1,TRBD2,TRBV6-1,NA,TGTGCCAGCATGAGCCCGGGACTAGCATCCAATGAGCAGTTCTTC,CASMSPGLASNEQFF
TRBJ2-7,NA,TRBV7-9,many,TGTGCCAGCAGCTTAGTGGGCAGGGGGGACTACGAGCAGTACTTC,CASSLVGRGDYEQYF
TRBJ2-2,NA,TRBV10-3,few,TGTGCCATCAGTCCCGGGGGACAAGACACCGGGGAGCTGTTTTTT,CAISPGGQDTGELFF
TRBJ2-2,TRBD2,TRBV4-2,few,TGTGCCAGCAGCCTCCGGGGGGGGACCGCCGGGGAGCTGTTTTTT,CASSLRGGTAGELFF
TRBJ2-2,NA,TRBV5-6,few,TGTGCCAGCAGCTTGCCACCCACCGGGGAGCTGTTTTTT,CASSLPPTGELFF
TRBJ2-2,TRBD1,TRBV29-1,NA,TGCAGCGTTCGAACCGGGACAGGGGTGTACGGGGAGCTGTTTTTT,CSVRTGTGVYGELFF
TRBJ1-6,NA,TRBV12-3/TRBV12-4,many,TGTGCCAGCAGTTTAGGAGCAGTTAATTCACCCCTCCACTTT,CASSLGAVNSPLHF
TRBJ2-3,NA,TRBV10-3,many,TGTGCCATTGGGAAGTCGGGCACAGATACGCAGTATTTT,CAIGKSGTDTQYF
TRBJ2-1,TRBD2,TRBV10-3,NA,TGTGCCATCAGTGAGTCGGTAGCGGGAGGGACAGGCGATGAGCAGTTCTTC,CAISESVAGGTGDEQFF
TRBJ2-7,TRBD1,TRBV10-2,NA,TGCGCCAGCAGAAAACAGGGGAGCGGCCACGAGCAGTACTTC,CASRKQGSGHEQYF
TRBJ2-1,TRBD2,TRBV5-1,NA,TGCGCCAGCAGCCGGACTAGCGGGATATACAATGAGCAGTTCTTC,CASSRTSGIYNEQFF
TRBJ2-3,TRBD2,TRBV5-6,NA,TGTGCCAGCAGCTCGGGACTAGATGCAGATACGCAGTATTTT,CASSSGLDADTQYF
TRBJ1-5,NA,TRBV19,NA,TGTGCCAGTAGTCCCTCGGGGGCCCAGCCCCAGCATTTT,CASSPSGAQPQHF
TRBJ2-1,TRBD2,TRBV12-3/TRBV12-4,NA,TGTGCCAGCAGTTTAATCTTAACTAGCGGGGGCAATGAGCAGTTCTTC,CASSLILTSGGNEQFF
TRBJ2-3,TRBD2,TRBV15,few,TGTGCCACCAGCAGATCCCCTCGACTAGCGGGAGGGGGAGATACGCAGTATTTT,CATSRSPRLAGGGDTQYF
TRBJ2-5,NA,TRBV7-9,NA,TGTGCCAGCGGCAGGGCCCAAGAGACCCAGTACTTC,CASGRAQETQYF
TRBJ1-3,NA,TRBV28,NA,TGTGCCAGCAGTTTTGAGGGTGGCGGAAACACCATATATTTT,CASSFEGGGNTIYF
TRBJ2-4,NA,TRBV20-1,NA,TGCAGTGCTAGAGCTATCACCGGTTCGGGAGCTATGGACTTTCAGTACTTC,CSARAITGSGAMDFQYF
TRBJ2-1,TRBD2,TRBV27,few,TGTGCCAGCAACCCGAGACTAGCGAACAATGAGCAGTTCTTC,CASNPRLANNEQFF
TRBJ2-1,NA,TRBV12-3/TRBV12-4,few,TGTGCCAGCAGTTTGGCCTGGGGCTATGAGCAGTTCTTC,CASSLAWGYEQFF
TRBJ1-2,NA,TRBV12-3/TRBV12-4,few,TGTGCCAGCAGTCCCGGCGGGTATCGAGGCTACACCTTC,CASSPGGYRGYTF
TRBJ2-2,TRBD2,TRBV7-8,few,TGTGCCAGCAGCCTGACTAGCGGGACGACCGGGGAGCTGTTTTTT,CASSLTSGTTGELFF
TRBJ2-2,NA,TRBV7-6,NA,TGTGCCAGCAGCTGGAACGCGGACACCGGGGAGCTGTTTTTT,CASSWNADTGELFF
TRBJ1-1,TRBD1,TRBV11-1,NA,TGTGCCAGCACCCGTGGACAGGGGGTGATTGAAGCTTTCTTT,CASTRGQGVIEAFF
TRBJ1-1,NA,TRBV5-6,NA,TGTGCCAGCAGCTTGACATCCTCCGAAGCTTTCTTT,CASSLTSSEAFF
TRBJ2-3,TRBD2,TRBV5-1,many,TGCGCCAGCAGCTTGGCGGGGGCCGGGACTAGCGGGAGTTTGGATACGCAGTATTTT,CASSLAGAGTSGSLDTQYF
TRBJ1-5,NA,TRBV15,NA,TGTGCCACCAGCAGCCTTGGGGCGTTGAGCAATCAGCCCCAGCATTTT,CATSSLGALSNQPQHF
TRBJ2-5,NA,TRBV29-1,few,TGCAGCGTTGTATGGGGACAAGAGACCCAGTACTTC,CSVVWGQETQYF
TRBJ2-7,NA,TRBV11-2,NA,TGTGCCAGCAGCTTCCCGGCAGGGGCGATTATCGACTCCTACGAGCAGTACTTC,CASSFPAGAIIDSYEQYF
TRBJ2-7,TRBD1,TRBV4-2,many,TGTGCCAGCAGCCAAGGACAGGGGGCAATCTCTCACGAGCAGTACTTC,CASSQGQGAISHEQYF
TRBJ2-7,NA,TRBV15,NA,TGTGCCACCAGCAGAGACAGGGGAAGGTACGAGCAGTACTTC,CATSRDRGRYEQYF